This TCR beta chain appears in the sequencing data of a study of blood T cell repertoires in COVID-19. Looking at the study overall: COVID-19 samples collected from the United States, Italy and Spain covered acute and convalescent phases.

Participants were placed into cohorts based on the clinical history they reported. Recovered status applied to Cohort 3 donors who had two consecutive negative PCRs. It also applied to those with clearance or with symptom resolution. Trimming stripped 0 bases from V and 6 bases from J, with 8 bases between. This CDR3 is 13 amino acids long. Germline CDR1 is SEHNR and CDR2 is FQNEAQ (reference sequence). This clone was picked up a small number of times. Profiling relied on immunoSEQ multiplex PCR, and the TCRdb table lists in-frame clones only, not all of them. Of over 300,000 clones in the sample, approximately 83% were seen once.

Sequenced input: PBMCs or T cells enriched from blood (not recorded which). The receptor was isolated from a man younger than 45 who had recovered from COVID-19. The V and J genes are TRBV7-9 and TRBJ1-1; no definite D call. The CDR3: CASSLAAAAEAFF. The DNA of the CDR3 is TGTGCCAGCAGCTTAGCGGCGGCGGCTGAAGCTTTCTTT.